Each of the 11 T cell receptor beta chains below was sequenced from the same sample in a study of T cell repertoires in cytomegalovirus infection. No antigens are known for them. A single record per CDR3 protein comes from TCRdb applying MiXCR to the reads. The data hold 700,000 to 850,000 distinct CDR3 sequences, with over 25% observed a single time. Sequenced material: cultured CD8+ T cells from PBMCs, taken from culture after CMV antigen stimulation. All receptors come from a human donor in good health (CMV status not recorded). Some clones in this sample may be carry-over from other donors' samples.

This chain uses TRBV6-6 with TRBJ2-1, with D possibly matching TRBD2 (5 bases). The CDR3 loop spans 16 amino acids. Trimming pared 0 bases from V and 2 bases from J, leaving 11 bases between. The germline V gene has CDR1 MNHNY and CDR2 SVGAGI (reference sequence). CDR3 sequence: CASSYSASPPYNEQFF. CDR3 coding DNA: TGTGCCAGCAGTTACTCGGCTAGCCCCCCCTACAATGAGCAGTTCTTC.

This clonotype has more than one count but fewer than ten. This rearrangement joins TRBV18 to TRBJ1-2; 8 positions match TRBD1. This CDR3 has 14 residues. The V segment lost 4 bases and the J segment 4 bases; nucleotides outside the gene matches: 5. Germline CDR1 reads KGHSH; CDR2 reads LQKENI. The CDR3 loop is CASSHEGQVYGYTF. CDR3 coding DNA: TGTGCCAGCTCACACGAGGGACAGGTCTATGGCTACACCTTC.

This clonotype has a count of ten or more. The chain has TRBV7-6 and TRBJ1-2, with 7 nucleotides matching TRBD1. CDR3 length: 16 amino acids. Per the germline V gene, CDR1 is SGHVS and CDR2 is FNYEAQ. V gave up 2 bases and J gave up 4 bases; unmatched junction bases: 10. The CDR3 reads CASSLTDRALLYGYTF. CDR3 nucleotides: TGTGCCAGCAGCTTAACCGACAGGGCCCTCCTCTATGGCTACACCTTC.

This clonotype was observed a few times. The chain recombines TRBV24-1 with TRBJ2-3, with 10 bases lining up with TRBD2. Germline assignment: CDR1 KGHDR and CDR2 SFDVKD. V shed 8 bases, J shed 5 bases, and the junction held 3 bases outside the gene matches. The CDR3 runs 13 residues. The chain's CDR3 is CATKKRGGDTQYF. CDR3 sequence (DNA): TGTGCCACCAAGAAGCGGGGGGGAGATACGCAGTATTTT.

This clonotype was seen many times. The rearrangement joins TRBV4-2 to TRBJ1-1; D uncertain. Trimming stripped 0 bases from V and 6 bases from J, with 14 bases between. The CDR3 spans 15 residues. Germline V gene data show CDR1 as LGHNA and CDR2 as YNFKEQ. Written as DNA, the CDR3 is TGTGCCAGCAGCCAAGAAACGGGCGAGAAACCTGAAGCTTTCTTT. As protein: CASSQETGEKPEAFF.

V gene TRBV6-2 or TRBV6-3 combines with J gene TRBJ2-7; TRBD2 aligns across 11 bases. Germline lookup yields CDR1 MNHEY and CDR2 SVGEGT. This CDR3 has 14 amino acids. Germline trimming cut 5 bases from V and 11 bases from J; bases unmatched to any gene: 11. The CDR3 spells CASSRLAGTVGEYV. CDR3 sequence (DNA): TGTGCCAGCAGTCGACTAGCGGGAACCGTAGGGGAGTACGTC.

This clonotype was observed many times. The chain couples TRBV7-2 to TRBJ2-5, with 9 bases lining up with TRBD2. The junction had 5 bases not matched to a gene; V was cut back by 5 bases and J by 4 bases. Germline V gene data show CDR1 as SGHTA and CDR2 as FQGNSA. The CDR3 has 14 amino acids. The CDR3 sequence: CASSPGLASETQYF. CDR3 bases: TGTGCCAGCAGCCCGGGACTAGCTTCAGAGACCCAGTACTTC.

V is TRBV5-1 and J is TRBJ1-2; perhaps TRBD1 as D (6 bases). The germline V gene encodes CDR1 SGHRS and CDR2 YFSETQ. The V and J ends lost 3 bases and 2 bases respectively, with 14 bases between them. The CDR3 runs to 15 residues. In DNA form, the CDR3 reads TGCGCCAGCAGCTGGACGGACAGCCAGAACTATGGCTACACCTTC. This gives the protein CASSWTDSQNYGYTF.

This clonotype was counted only a few times. The chain joins TRBV12-5 to TRBJ2-5; TRBD2 matches 9 bases. The trim removed 3 bases at V and 0 bases at J, leaving 8 bases unmatched. Germline V gene sequence: CDR1 LGHNT, CDR2 FRNRAP. The CDR3 spans 17 residues. CDR3 nucleotides: TGTGCTAGTGGTTTCCTTCTTAGCGGGGGAGACCAAGAGACCCAGTACTTC. It specifies CASGFLLSGGDQETQYF.

The rearrangement links TRBV19 to TRBJ1-1; tentatively, D is TRBD1 (6 bases). The CDR3 is made up of 15 amino acids. Germline V gene data show CDR1 as LNHDA and CDR2 as SQIVND (reference sequence). Trimming stripped 5 bases from V and 4 bases from J, with 17 bases between. DNA of the CDR3: TGTGCCAGTAGTGCCTCCGGGACACAGGGCACTGAAGCTTTCTTT. Translated, it gives CASSASGTQGTEAFF.

The chain couples TRBV4-1 to TRBJ2-7; 10 bases fit TRBD1. The CDR3 has 14 residues. The ends lost 1 base at V and 7 bases at J; junction bases unmatched: 4. Per germline, CDR1 MGHRA and CDR2 YSYEKL. The CDR3 DNA follows: TGCGCCAGCAGCCAAGGACAGGGGGCGGTTGAGCAGTACTTC. It is translated as CASSQGQGAVEQYF.